This record looks at one TCR beta chain sequence and its context. Germline values: CDR1 KGHSH, CDR2 LQKENI. V lost 3 bases to trimming and J lost 2 bases; unmatched junction nucleotides: 7. The CDR3 has 17 amino acids. This sample is drawn from a study of beta chain features in type 1 diabetes. Expressed TCRB transcripts were sequenced because the entire RNA isolate underwent reverse transcription. Sequencing was performed with immunoSEQ multiplex PCR; in TCRdb, only in-frame clones are kept and a portion is missing. The top ten clones hold about 0.034% of a sample with 400,000 to 450,000 clones, about 15% of them seen once.

The TCR was taken from a man aged 30 to 45 in good health. The source material was naive CD4+ T cells from blood. The chain joins TRBV18 to TRBJ2-3; 11 bases line up with TRBD2. For the CDR3, the DNA is TGTGCCAGCTCACCCCTTAGCGGGAGGGCCCTCACAGATACGCAGTATTTT. Residues: CASSPLSGRALTDTQYF.